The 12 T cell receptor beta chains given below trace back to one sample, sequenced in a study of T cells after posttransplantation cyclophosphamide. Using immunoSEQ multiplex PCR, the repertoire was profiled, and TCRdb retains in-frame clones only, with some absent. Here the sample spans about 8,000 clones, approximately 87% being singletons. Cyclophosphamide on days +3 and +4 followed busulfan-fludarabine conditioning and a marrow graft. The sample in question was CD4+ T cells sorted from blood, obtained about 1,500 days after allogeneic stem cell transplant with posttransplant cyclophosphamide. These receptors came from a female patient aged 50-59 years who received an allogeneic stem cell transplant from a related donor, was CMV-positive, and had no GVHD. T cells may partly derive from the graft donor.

The CDR3 loop reads CSVTGARYEQYF. The CDR3 DNA is TGCAGCGTTACAGGGGCCCGCTACGAGCAGTACTTC. This chain connects TRBV29-1 to TRBJ2-7; the match to TRBD1 covers 7 bases. CDR3 length: 12 amino acids. V gave up 5 bases and J gave up 3 bases; unmatched junction bases: 4. CDR1 is SQVTM and CDR2 is ANQGSEA in the germline V gene.

The CDR3 loop is CASSVEWGAATSGRSNEQFF. The CDR3 nucleotides read TGTGCCAGCAGCGTAGAATGGGGGGCCGCGACTAGCGGGAGGAGCAATGAGCAGTTCTTC. V is TRBV9 and J is TRBJ2-1; 13 nucleotides line up with TRBD2. Trimming removed 0 bases from V and 6 bases from J; junction bases left unmatched: 15. Per the germline V gene, CDR1 is SGDLS and CDR2 is YYNGEE. CDR3 length: 20 residues.

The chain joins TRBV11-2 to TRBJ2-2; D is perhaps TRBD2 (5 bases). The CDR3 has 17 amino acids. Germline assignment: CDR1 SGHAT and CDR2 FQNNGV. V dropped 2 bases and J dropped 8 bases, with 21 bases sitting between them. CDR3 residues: CASSLFRVRGRGGELFF. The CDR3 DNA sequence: TGTGCCAGCAGCTTATTTCGGGTCCGGGGTCGCGGAGGGGAGCTGTTTTTT.

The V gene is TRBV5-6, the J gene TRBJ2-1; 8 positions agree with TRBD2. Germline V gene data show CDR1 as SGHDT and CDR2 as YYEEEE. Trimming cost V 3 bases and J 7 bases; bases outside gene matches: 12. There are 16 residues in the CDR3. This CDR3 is CASSSPGREVANEQFF. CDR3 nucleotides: TGTGCCAGCAGCTCCCCCGGGAGGGAGGTCGCGAATGAGCAGTTCTTC.

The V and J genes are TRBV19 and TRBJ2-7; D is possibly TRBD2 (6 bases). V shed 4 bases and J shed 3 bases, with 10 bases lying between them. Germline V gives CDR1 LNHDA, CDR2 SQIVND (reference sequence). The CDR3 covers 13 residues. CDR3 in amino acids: CASSTNSGYEQYF. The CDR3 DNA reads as TGTGCCAGTAGTACCAATAGCGGCTACGAGCAGTACTTC.

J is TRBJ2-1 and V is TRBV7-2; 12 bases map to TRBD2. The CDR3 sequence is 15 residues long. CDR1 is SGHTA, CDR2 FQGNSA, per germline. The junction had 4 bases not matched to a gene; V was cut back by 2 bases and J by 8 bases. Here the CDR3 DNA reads TGTGCCAGCAGCTTAAGACTAGCGGGAGTGTATGAGCAGTTCTTC. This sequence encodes CASSLRLAGVYEQFF.

The DNA of the CDR3 is TGTGCCAGCATCTCTTTTACAGATACGCAGTATTTT. Translating gives CASISFTDTQYF. The chain joins TRBV28 to TRBJ2-3; D unclear. The V gene's germline CDR1 is MDHEN and CDR2 SYDVKM. The CDR3 is 12 residues long. The V end lost 7 bases, the J end lost 3 bases, and 8 bases lay between the germline ends.

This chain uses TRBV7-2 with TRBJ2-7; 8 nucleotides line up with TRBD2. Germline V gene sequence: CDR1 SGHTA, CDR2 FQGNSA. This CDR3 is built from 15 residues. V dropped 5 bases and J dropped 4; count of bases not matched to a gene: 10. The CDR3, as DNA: TGTGCCAGCAGCCAGGTAGCGAGCGGGAGTTACGAGCAGTACTTC. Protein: CASSQVASGSYEQYF.

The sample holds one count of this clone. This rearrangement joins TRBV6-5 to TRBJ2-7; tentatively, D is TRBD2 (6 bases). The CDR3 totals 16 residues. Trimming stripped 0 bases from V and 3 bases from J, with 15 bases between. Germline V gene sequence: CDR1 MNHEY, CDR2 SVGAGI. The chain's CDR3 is CASSYSSPSENYEQYF. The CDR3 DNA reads TGTGCCAGCAGTTACTCTTCCCCTAGCGAGAACTACGAGCAGTACTTC.

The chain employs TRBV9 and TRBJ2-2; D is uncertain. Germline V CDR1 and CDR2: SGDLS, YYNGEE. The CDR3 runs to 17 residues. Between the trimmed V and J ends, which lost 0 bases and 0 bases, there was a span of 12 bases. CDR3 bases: TGTGCCAGCAGCGTAGCTTCCAGCGCAGCGAACACCGGGGAGCTGTTTTTT. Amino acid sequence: CASSVASSAANTGELFF. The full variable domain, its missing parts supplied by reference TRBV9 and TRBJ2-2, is DSGVTQTPKHLITATGQRVTLRCSPRSGDLSVYWYQQSLDQGLQFLIQYYNGEERAKGNILERFSAQQFPDLHSELNLSSLELGDSALYFCASSVASSAANTGELFFGEGSRLTVL.

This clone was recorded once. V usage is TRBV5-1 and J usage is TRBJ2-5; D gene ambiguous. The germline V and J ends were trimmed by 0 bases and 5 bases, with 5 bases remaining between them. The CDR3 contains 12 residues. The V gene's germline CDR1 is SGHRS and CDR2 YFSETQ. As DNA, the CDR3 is TGCGCCAGCAGCTTGGGGGCTGAGACCCAGTACTTC. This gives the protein CASSLGAETQYF.

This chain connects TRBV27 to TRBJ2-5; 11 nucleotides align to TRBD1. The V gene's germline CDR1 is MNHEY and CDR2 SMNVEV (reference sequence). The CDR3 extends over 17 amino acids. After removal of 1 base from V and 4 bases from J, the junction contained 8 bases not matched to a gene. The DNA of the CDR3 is TGTGCCAGCAGTTTATGGGGACAGGGGGGGCGGGGAGAGACCCAGTACTTC. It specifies CASSLWGQGGRGETQYF.